This T cell receptor beta chain was identified during a study of blood T cell repertoires in COVID-19. Across the whole study: The samples span acute and convalescent COVID-19 from the United States, Italy and Spain.

The CDR3 is 13 amino acids. V lost 8 bases to trimming and J lost 6 bases; unmatched junction nucleotides: 8. Per germline, CDR1 MNHNY and CDR2 SVGAGI (reference sequence). The Seattle site enrolled patients during active infection and followed them longitudinally. Original handling: Researchers report that nucleated cell counts were estimated from reference gene primer amplification. Some clones are missing from TCRdb's copy, which holds only in-frame ones; the method was immunoSEQ multiplex PCR. V and J calls and clone size are those listed in that table; D and trimming were worked out from the DNA. Of 200,000 to 250,000 clones in the sample, 86% were seen once. This clone was observed a handful of times.

The receptor was isolated from a woman of 80 years or more with COVID-19, enrolled during active disease. This chain uses TRBV6-6 with TRBJ2-7; 9 nucleotides agree with TRBD1. The sequencing input was peripheral blood. CDR3 protein: CASPGTGPSEQYF. The CDR3 nucleotides are TGTGCCAGCCCCGGGACAGGGCCTAGCGAGCAGTACTTC.